This section outlines one T cell receptor (beta chain) sequence together with its context. Its target is not known. The data derive from a study of vaccination and CD4 T cells after COVID-19. Overall study context: Culture controls were given either a CEFX pool, an HIV-1 Nef pool, or no peptide. Study observations and caveats: Analysis of convalescent patients found that 304 of 307 vaccine-specific clones were spike mono-reactive.

Per the germline V gene, CDR1 is MGHRA and CDR2 is YSYEKL. Deletions cut 0 bases from V and 0 bases from J, with 20 bases between. The CDR3 has 19 amino acids. Treatment defined: roughly 11-day PBMC culture with coronavirus spike peptide pools or control peptides (ViraFEST assay). TCR sequencing followed the expansion of antigen-specific T cells with peptide pools in ViraFEST. Oncomine TCR Beta short-read sequencing was applied to DNA from cultured CD4+ T cells. Someone extracted genomic DNA from cultured CD4+ T cells. TCRdb used MiXCR to reprocess the PCR reads, holding one entry per CDR3 protein. The profile shows about 16,000 distinct CDR3 sequences, around three fifths of them singletons.

The chain has TRBV4-1 and TRBJ1-1; a possible D gene is TRBD1 (6 bases). The sequenced material came from CD4+ T cells from blood, cultured in vitro. The sequence derives from a human donor who had recovered from COVID-19. The CDR3 coding sequence is TGCGCCAGCAGCCAAGATTCTTTAGCAGGGGCCCGGATGAACACTGAAGCTTTCTTT. Translation gives CASSQDSLAGARMNTEAFF.